These T cell receptor beta chains were read from a single sample in a study of T cell responses to AZD1222 COVID-19 vaccine. Assay used: immunoSEQ multiplex PCR; TCRdb lists only in-frame clones, some missing. The table includes some 120,000 clones, about 89% detected once. Sequencing was performed on peripheral blood, taken on day 0 of AZD1222 vaccination. These receptor sequences come from an adult in good health. Each CDR3 is given with its conserved first and last residue. D genes are given only for firm matches. Clone sizes are given selectively: once, few, many, or a class where the clone is expanded.

CDR3 DNA: TGTGCCAGCGCGGGCGGGAACACTGAAGCTTTCTTT
CDR3 protein: CASAGGNTEAFF
V gene: TRBV6-5
J gene: TRBJ1-1
D gene: NA
CDR3 length: 12
clone size: NA

CDR3 DNA: TGTGCCAGCGGCAGGGGAACTAATGAAAAACTGTTTTTT
CDR3 protein: CASGRGTNEKLFF
V gene: TRBV2
J gene: TRBJ1-4
D gene: NA
CDR3 length: 13
clone size: NA

CDR3 DNA: TGTGCCAGCAGCTTCTGGACTAGCGGGAGAAGAAATGAGCAGTTCTTC
CDR3 protein: CASSFWTSGRRNEQFF
V gene: TRBV7-8
J gene: TRBJ2-1
D gene: TRBD2
CDR3 length: 16
clone size: NA

CDR3 DNA: TGTGCCAGCAGAACGACAGGGGTGGGGCAGCCCCAGCATTTT
CDR3 protein: CASRTTGVGQPQHF
V gene: TRBV6-5
J gene: TRBJ1-5
D gene: TRBD1
CDR3 length: 14
clone size: NA

CDR3 DNA: TGTGCCTGGAGGAGGAAAGGCGACAGGGTCTTGTCCGGCGAGCAGTACTTC
CDR3 protein: CAWRRKGDRVLSGEQYF
V gene: TRBV30
J gene: TRBJ2-7
D gene: TRBD1
CDR3 length: 17
clone size: NA

CDR3 DNA: TGTGCCAGCGGAAAGGCCAACACTGAAGCTTTCTTT
CDR3 protein: CASGKANTEAFF
V gene: TRBV7-2
J gene: TRBJ1-1
D gene: NA
CDR3 length: 12
clone size: NA

CDR3 DNA: TGCAGCGTTGATCCGGGTTGGGGTGAGAGTGAAAAACTGTTTTTT
CDR3 protein: CSVDPGWGESEKLFF
V gene: TRBV29-1
J gene: TRBJ1-4
D gene: NA
CDR3 length: 15
clone size: NA

CDR3 DNA: TGCGCCAGCAGCCTAGGACTAGCGGGGGGCCAGCCGCAGTATTTT
CDR3 protein: CASSLGLAGGQPQYF
V gene: TRBV5-1
J gene: TRBJ2-3
D gene: TRBD2
CDR3 length: 15
clone size: NA

CDR3 DNA: TGCGCCAGCAGCCCGGGACTAGCGGGTACCCACTCCTACAATGAGCAGTTCTTC
CDR3 protein: CASSPGLAGTHSYNEQFF
V gene: TRBV4-1
J gene: TRBJ2-1
D gene: TRBD2
CDR3 length: 18
clone size: once

CDR3 DNA: TGTGCCAGCAGCCCTAGCGGGGTTGACAAGCAGTACTTC
CDR3 protein: CASSPSGVDKQYF
V gene: TRBV7-2
J gene: TRBJ2-7
D gene: TRBD2
CDR3 length: 13
clone size: NA

CDR3 DNA: TGTGCCAGCAGCTTGGGCGGCGGGCGGGAAGGCTACACCTTC
CDR3 protein: CASSLGGGREGYTF
V gene: TRBV5-6
J gene: TRBJ1-2
D gene: NA
CDR3 length: 14
clone size: NA

CDR3 DNA: TGTGCCAGCAGCGTACGTCGGGACAGCTCTGGAAACACCATATATTTT
CDR3 protein: CASSVRRDSSGNTIYF
V gene: TRBV9
J gene: TRBJ1-3
D gene: TRBD1
CDR3 length: 16
clone size: NA

CDR3 DNA: TGTGCCAGCAGCCTCTCGACGGGGAACTATGGCTACACCTTC
CDR3 protein: CASSLSTGNYGYTF
V gene: TRBV7-8
J gene: TRBJ1-2
D gene: NA
CDR3 length: 14
clone size: few

CDR3 DNA: TGTGCCAGCAGCTTAGACGGCGGACCCTACAATGAGCAGTTCTTC
CDR3 protein: CASSLDGGPYNEQFF
V gene: TRBV7-2
J gene: TRBJ2-1
D gene: NA
CDR3 length: 15
clone size: NA

CDR3 DNA: TGTGCCAGCAGTGAATTGGCTAGCGGAGGCGTAAATGAGCAGTTCTTC
CDR3 protein: CASSELASGGVNEQFF
V gene: TRBV25-1
J gene: TRBJ2-1
D gene: TRBD2
CDR3 length: 16
clone size: NA

CDR3 DNA: TGTGCCACCCCGGACAGGGGGCGCGGTGGCTACACCTTC
CDR3 protein: CATPDRGRGGYTF
V gene: TRBV24-1
J gene: TRBJ1-2
D gene: TRBD1
CDR3 length: 13
clone size: NA

CDR3 DNA: TGTGCCAGCCAGCAGGTGGGCTTCACAGATACGCAGTATTTT
CDR3 protein: CASQQVGFTDTQYF
V gene: TRBV7-9
J gene: TRBJ2-3
D gene: NA
CDR3 length: 14
clone size: NA

CDR3 DNA: TGTGCCAGCAGCCAGGCTAGCGGGGGGTGGAATGAGCAGTTCTTC
CDR3 protein: CASSQASGGWNEQFF
V gene: TRBV3-1/TRBV3-2
J gene: TRBJ2-1
D gene: TRBD2
CDR3 length: 15
clone size: NA

CDR3 DNA: TGTGCCAGTAGTATAAGGATAGGTCCTAACTATGGCTACACCTTC
CDR3 protein: CASSIRIGPNYGYTF
V gene: TRBV19
J gene: TRBJ1-2
D gene: NA
CDR3 length: 15
clone size: NA

CDR3 DNA: TGTGCCAGCAGCCAAGGGACAAGAAACGAGCAGTACTTC
CDR3 protein: CASSQGTRNEQYF
V gene: TRBV14
J gene: TRBJ2-7
D gene: NA
CDR3 length: 13
clone size: NA

CDR3 DNA: TGTGCCTGGAGTACAGGGGTCGATGAGCAGTTCTTC
CDR3 protein: CAWSTGVDEQFF
V gene: TRBV30
J gene: TRBJ2-1
D gene: TRBD1
CDR3 length: 12
clone size: NA

CDR3 DNA: TGTGCCAGCAGTGAGCCTCGAGGGGGGCTAGGGCAGTTCTTC
CDR3 protein: CASSEPRGGLGQFF
V gene: TRBV25-1
J gene: TRBJ2-1
D gene: NA
CDR3 length: 14
clone size: NA

CDR3 DNA: TGTGCCAGCAGCCCTCTCCCCCTAGACCAGTATTTT
CDR3 protein: CASSPLPLDQYF
V gene: TRBV7-2
J gene: TRBJ2-3
D gene: NA
CDR3 length: 12
clone size: NA

CDR3 DNA: TGTGCCAGCAGCGAGGGGGACCCACAGCAAAGCTCCTATAATTCACCCCTCCACTTT
CDR3 protein: CASSEGDPQQSSYNSPLHF
V gene: TRBV9
J gene: TRBJ1-6
D gene: NA
CDR3 length: 19
clone size: NA

CDR3 DNA: TGTGCCAGCAGCTTCGGCCCCGACTCCTATAATTCACCCCTCCACTTT
CDR3 protein: CASSFGPDSYNSPLHF
V gene: TRBV7-2
J gene: TRBJ1-6
D gene: NA
CDR3 length: 16
clone size: NA

CDR3 DNA: TGTGCCAGCAGCCAAGATTGCCAGAATCTCAATCAGCCCCAGCATTTT
CDR3 protein: CASSQDCQNLNQPQHF
V gene: TRBV14
J gene: TRBJ1-5
D gene: NA
CDR3 length: 16
clone size: NA

CDR3 DNA: TGTGCCAGAAGCTTGCTAGCGGGAGCGGGCACCGGGGAGCTGTTTTTT
CDR3 protein: CARSLLAGAGTGELFF
V gene: TRBV5-3
J gene: TRBJ2-2
D gene: TRBD2
CDR3 length: 16
clone size: once

CDR3 DNA: TGTGCCAGCAGTCTTCAAGCGGGAGCCTCCCTTATTGCAAAGAGGAGCTCCTACGAGCAGTACTTC
CDR3 protein: CASSLQAGASLIAKRSSYEQYF
V gene: TRBV27
J gene: TRBJ2-7
D gene: TRBD2
CDR3 length: 22
clone size: NA

CDR3 DNA: TGTGCCAGCAGTCCCCCGGGGACTAGCAATCAGCCCCAGCATTTT
CDR3 protein: CASSPPGTSNQPQHF
V gene: TRBV28
J gene: TRBJ1-5
D gene: NA
CDR3 length: 15
clone size: NA

CDR3 DNA: TGTGCCAGCAGTGACGGCGGTGTTTTCGAGCAGTACTTC
CDR3 protein: CASSDGGVFEQYF
V gene: TRBV12-3/TRBV12-4
J gene: TRBJ2-7
D gene: NA
CDR3 length: 13
clone size: NA

CDR3 DNA: TGTGCCAGCAGTTCCAGCTGGGGCAGAGCTTTCTTT
CDR3 protein: CASSSSWGRAFF
V gene: TRBV6-2/TRBV6-3
J gene: TRBJ1-1
D gene: NA
CDR3 length: 12
clone size: NA

CDR3 DNA: TGTGCCAGCAGCCACGGACAGGGTTTCAACGAGCAGTACTTC
CDR3 protein: CASSHGQGFNEQYF
V gene: TRBV3-1/TRBV3-2
J gene: TRBJ2-7
D gene: TRBD1
CDR3 length: 14
clone size: NA

CDR3 DNA: TGTGCCACCGGGACGGAGAATAATTCACCCCTCCACTTT
CDR3 protein: CATGTENNSPLHF
V gene: TRBV2
J gene: TRBJ1-6
D gene: NA
CDR3 length: 13
clone size: NA

CDR3 DNA: TGTGCCAGCAGCTTAGAAGGCAGGACTAATTCACCCCTCCACTTT
CDR3 protein: CASSLEGRTNSPLHF
V gene: TRBV7-2
J gene: TRBJ1-6
D gene: NA
CDR3 length: 15
clone size: NA

CDR3 DNA: TGCGCCAGCAGCTGGCCCTCGAATAGCGGGAGGGGAGATACGCAGTATTTT
CDR3 protein: CASSWPSNSGRGDTQYF
V gene: TRBV5-1
J gene: TRBJ2-3
D gene: TRBD2
CDR3 length: 17
clone size: NA

CDR3 DNA: TGCGCCAGCAGCCAAGATAGAGGCTTGCTCAATGAGCAGTTCTTC
CDR3 protein: CASSQDRGLLNEQFF
V gene: TRBV4-1
J gene: TRBJ2-1
D gene: NA
CDR3 length: 15
clone size: NA

CDR3 DNA: TGTGCCAGCTCGGGCTCCTATAATTCACCCCTCCACTTT
CDR3 protein: CASSGSYNSPLHF
V gene: TRBV6-5
J gene: TRBJ1-6
D gene: NA
CDR3 length: 13
clone size: NA

CDR3 DNA: TGTGCCAGCAGTACTCTGGGGAGGGGCTATGGCTACACCTTC
CDR3 protein: CASSTLGRGYGYTF
V gene: TRBV6-5
J gene: TRBJ1-2
D gene: NA
CDR3 length: 14
clone size: NA

CDR3 DNA: TGTGCCAGCAGCCCCCTGTCGACGGTGCCCGTCGAGCAGTACTTC
CDR3 protein: CASSPLSTVPVEQYF
V gene: TRBV3-1/TRBV3-2
J gene: TRBJ2-7
D gene: NA
CDR3 length: 15
clone size: NA

CDR3 DNA: TGTGCCAGCGGAGACACCGGTAGTGAAAAACTGTTTTTT
CDR3 protein: CASGDTGSEKLFF
V gene: TRBV6-6
J gene: TRBJ1-4
D gene: NA
CDR3 length: 13
clone size: NA

CDR3 DNA: TGTGCCAGCGACTATGGAGTAGGGGTAGGCAATCAGCCCCAGCATTTT
CDR3 protein: CASDYGVGVGNQPQHF
V gene: TRBV7-9
J gene: TRBJ1-5
D gene: NA
CDR3 length: 16
clone size: NA

CDR3 DNA: TGTGCCAGCAGCTTAGGGGTAGGCCCGAGCACCGGGGAGCTGTTTTTT
CDR3 protein: CASSLGVGPSTGELFF
V gene: TRBV7-9
J gene: TRBJ2-2
D gene: NA
CDR3 length: 16
clone size: NA

CDR3 DNA: TGTGCCAGCAGCCAAGAAGGGGGACTAAGCACAGATACGCAGTATTTT
CDR3 protein: CASSQEGGLSTDTQYF
V gene: TRBV3-1/TRBV3-2
J gene: TRBJ2-3
D gene: NA
CDR3 length: 16
clone size: NA

CDR3 DNA: TGTGCCACCAGTGACCCGGGACAGGGGAACACCGGGGAGCTGTTTTTT
CDR3 protein: CATSDPGQGNTGELFF
V gene: TRBV24-1
J gene: TRBJ2-2
D gene: TRBD1
CDR3 length: 16
clone size: NA

CDR3 DNA: TGTGCCAGCAGCTTGGGGGGACAGTCGGAGCAGTACTTC
CDR3 protein: CASSLGGQSEQYF
V gene: TRBV5-5
J gene: TRBJ2-7
D gene: TRBD1
CDR3 length: 13
clone size: once

CDR3 DNA: TGTGCCAGCAGTGAGTCAGGGATGACTGAAGCTTTCTTT
CDR3 protein: CASSESGMTEAFF
V gene: TRBV6-4
J gene: TRBJ1-1
D gene: NA
CDR3 length: 13
clone size: NA

CDR3 DNA: TGTGCCAGCAGGCTCGGGGAGGGGGCCTATGGCTACACCTTC
CDR3 protein: CASRLGEGAYGYTF
V gene: TRBV27
J gene: TRBJ1-2
D gene: TRBD1
CDR3 length: 14
clone size: NA

CDR3 DNA: TGCGCCAGCAGCTTGGTCCCCAGCACAGATACGCAGTATTTT
CDR3 protein: CASSLVPSTDTQYF
V gene: TRBV5-1
J gene: TRBJ2-3
D gene: NA
CDR3 length: 14
clone size: NA

CDR3 DNA: TGTGCCAGCTCACCACCAGGCGGGAGGAACACCGGGGAGCTGTTTTTT
CDR3 protein: CASSPPGGRNTGELFF
V gene: TRBV18
J gene: TRBJ2-2
D gene: TRBD2
CDR3 length: 16
clone size: NA

CDR3 DNA: TGTGCCAGTAGTGTGACTAGCGGGAGGGGCACCGGGGAGCTGTTTTTT
CDR3 protein: CASSVTSGRGTGELFF
V gene: TRBV19
J gene: TRBJ2-2
D gene: TRBD2
CDR3 length: 16
clone size: NA

CDR3 DNA: TGTGCCAGCAGTAAGGGACAGGGGCTTACAGATACGCAGTATTTT
CDR3 protein: CASSKGQGLTDTQYF
V gene: TRBV6-5
J gene: TRBJ2-3
D gene: TRBD1
CDR3 length: 15
clone size: NA

CDR3 DNA: TGTGCCAGCAGCTTAGCAGTATCTACCTACAATGAGCAGTTCTTC
CDR3 protein: CASSLAVSTYNEQFF
V gene: TRBV7-9
J gene: TRBJ2-1
D gene: NA
CDR3 length: 15
clone size: NA

CDR3 DNA: TGTGCCAGCAGCCGCAGACAGGAAGAGACCCAGTACTTC
CDR3 protein: CASSRRQEETQYF
V gene: TRBV6-5
J gene: TRBJ2-5
D gene: NA
CDR3 length: 13
clone size: NA

CDR3 DNA: TGTGCCAGCAGCTCCGACAGGGGGGCCTACAATGAGCAGTTCTTC
CDR3 protein: CASSSDRGAYNEQFF
V gene: TRBV7-3
J gene: TRBJ2-1
D gene: TRBD1
CDR3 length: 15
clone size: NA

CDR3 DNA: TGTGCCAGCTCACTTATGGGACAGGGGAATATGAACTATGGCTACACCTTC
CDR3 protein: CASSLMGQGNMNYGYTF
V gene: TRBV18
J gene: TRBJ1-2
D gene: TRBD1
CDR3 length: 17
clone size: NA

CDR3 DNA: TGTGCCAGCAGCCCCTTCCGTAGCTCCTACAATGAGCAGTTCTTC
CDR3 protein: CASSPFRSSYNEQFF
V gene: TRBV7-3
J gene: TRBJ2-1
D gene: NA
CDR3 length: 15
clone size: NA

CDR3 DNA: TGTGCCAGCAGCCACGGTGGGGATGAGCAGTTCTTC
CDR3 protein: CASSHGGDEQFF
V gene: TRBV9
J gene: TRBJ2-1
D gene: NA
CDR3 length: 12
clone size: once

CDR3 DNA: TGTGCCAGTAGTAGGGTACGACTAGCGGGGGACCCAATCCAAGAGACCCAGTACTTC
CDR3 protein: CASSRVRLAGDPIQETQYF
V gene: TRBV19
J gene: TRBJ2-5
D gene: TRBD2
CDR3 length: 19
clone size: NA

CDR3 DNA: TGTGCCAGCAGCGTAGGCCCTAGCGGGGGGATATCCACAGATACGCAGTATTTT
CDR3 protein: CASSVGPSGGISTDTQYF
V gene: TRBV9
J gene: TRBJ2-3
D gene: TRBD2
CDR3 length: 18
clone size: NA

CDR3 DNA: TGTGCCAGCAGTGAGCAGCGGGGGGACTACAATGAGCAGTTCTTC
CDR3 protein: CASSEQRGDYNEQFF
V gene: TRBV25-1
J gene: TRBJ2-1
D gene: TRBD2
CDR3 length: 15
clone size: NA